The clone carrying this TCR beta chain was detected only once. This entry comes from a study of T cell changes during pregnancy in multiple sclerosis. Looked up from germline, CDR1 is MGHRA and CDR2 is YSYEKL. Trimming removed 1 base from V and 5 bases from J, with 18 bases in between. The CDR3 is 16 amino acids. Sequencing was performed with immunoSEQ multiplex PCR; in TCRdb, only in-frame clones are kept and a portion is missing. The sample shows roughly 30,000 clones, just over 90% of them seen only once. This chain joins TRBV4-1 and TRBJ2-7, with a possible D match to TRBD1 (5 bases). Sample: CD4+ T cells from peripheral blood mononuclear cells, taken in the second trimester of pregnancy. This sequence originates from a female donor with multiple sclerosis, enrolled in a pregnancy study. CDR3 residues: CASSQVGLPGNDEQYF. The CDR3 DNA reads as TGCGCCAGCAGCCAAGTGGGCTTACCAGGGAACGACGAGCAGTACTTC.